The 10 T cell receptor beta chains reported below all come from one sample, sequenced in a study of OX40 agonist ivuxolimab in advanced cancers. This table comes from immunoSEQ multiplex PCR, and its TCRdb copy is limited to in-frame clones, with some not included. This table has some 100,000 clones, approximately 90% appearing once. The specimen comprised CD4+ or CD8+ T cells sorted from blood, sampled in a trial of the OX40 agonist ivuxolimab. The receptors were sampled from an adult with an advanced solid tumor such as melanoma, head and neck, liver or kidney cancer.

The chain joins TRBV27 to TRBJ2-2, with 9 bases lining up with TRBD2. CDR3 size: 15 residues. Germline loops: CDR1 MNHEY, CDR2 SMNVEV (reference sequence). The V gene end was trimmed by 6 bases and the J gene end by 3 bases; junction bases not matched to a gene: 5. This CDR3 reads CASSLRTSDTGELFF. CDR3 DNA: TGTGCCAGCAGCCTCCGGACTAGCGACACCGGGGAGCTGTTTTTT.

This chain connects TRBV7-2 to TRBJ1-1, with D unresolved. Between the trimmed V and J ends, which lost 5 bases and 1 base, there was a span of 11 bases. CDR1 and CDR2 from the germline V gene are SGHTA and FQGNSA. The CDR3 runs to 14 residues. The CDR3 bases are TGTGCCAGCAGCCCCCTCAGCGGGAACACTGAAGCTTTCTTT. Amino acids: CASSPLSGNTEAFF.

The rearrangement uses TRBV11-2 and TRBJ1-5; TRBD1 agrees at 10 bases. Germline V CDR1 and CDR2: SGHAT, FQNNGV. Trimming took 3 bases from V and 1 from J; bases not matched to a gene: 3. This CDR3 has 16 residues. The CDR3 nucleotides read TGTGCCAGCAGCTTCGGGACAGGGGCGAGCAATCAGCCCCAGCATTTT. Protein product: CASSFGTGASNQPQHF. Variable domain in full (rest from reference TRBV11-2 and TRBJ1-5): EAGVAQSPRYKIIEKRQSVAFWCNPISGHATLYWYQQILGQGPKLLIQFQNNGVVDDSQLPKDRFSAERLKGVDSTLKIQPAKLEDSAVYLCASSFGTGASNQPQHFGDGTRLSIL.

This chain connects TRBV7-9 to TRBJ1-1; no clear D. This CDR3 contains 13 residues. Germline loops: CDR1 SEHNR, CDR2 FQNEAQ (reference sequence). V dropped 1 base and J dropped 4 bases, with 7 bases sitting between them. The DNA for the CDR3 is TGTGCCAGCAGCTTAGGGGCCGGCACTGAAGCTTTCTTT. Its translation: CASSLGAGTEAFF. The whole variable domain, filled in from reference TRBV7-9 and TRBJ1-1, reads DTGVSQNPRHKITKRGQNVTFRCDPISEHNRLYWYRQTLGQGPEFLTYFQNEAQLEKSRLLSDRFSAERPKGSFSTLEIQRTEQGDSAMYLCASSLGAGTEAFFGQGTRLTVV.

CDR3: CASRTTQGSNQPQHF. The CDR3 DNA reads as TGTGCCAGTAGAACAACACAAGGTAGCAATCAGCCCCAGCATTTT. V gene TRBV19 combines with J gene TRBJ1-5, with no clear D. Trimming took off 6 bases at V and 0 bases at J, with 12 bases between the two ends. This CDR3 region has 15 residues. Germline values: CDR1 LNHDA, CDR2 SQIVND (reference sequence).

In nucleotides, the CDR3 is TGTGCCAGCAGCCGGCGGGGGCCAAGCTCCTACGAGCAGTACTTC. Translating it yields CASSRRGPSSYEQYF. The chain uses TRBV28 and TRBJ2-7; D is perhaps TRBD2 (7 bases). Germline CDR1 MDHEN, CDR2 SYDVKM. V was shortened by 6 bases and J by 0 bases, with 15 bases between the two germline ends. This CDR3 spans 15 amino acids.

The CDR3 sequence is CASSPRQGETEAFF. The CDR3 bases are TGTGCCAGCTCACCTAGGCAGGGGGAGACTGAAGCTTTCTTT. The V and J genes are TRBV18 and TRBJ1-1, with TRBD1 identical over 7 bases. The CDR3 length is 14 residues. Per germline, CDR1 KGHSH and CDR2 LQKENI. V lost 3 bases, J lost 5 bases, and 6 bases stayed unmatched. Together with reference TRBV18 and TRBJ1-1, the CDR3 gives the full variable domain: NAGVMQNPRHLVRRRGQEARLRCSPMKGHSHVYWYRQLPEEGLKFMVYLQKENIIDESGMPKERFSAEFPKEGPSILRIQQVVRGDSAAYFCASSPRQGETEAFFGQGTRLTVV.

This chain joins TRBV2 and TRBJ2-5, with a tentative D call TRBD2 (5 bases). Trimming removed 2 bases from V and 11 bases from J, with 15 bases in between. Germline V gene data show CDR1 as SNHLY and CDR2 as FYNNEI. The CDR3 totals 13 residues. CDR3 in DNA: TGTGCCAGCAGTGAAATCGAGGGTACGGAGCAGTACTTC. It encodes CASSEIEGTEQYF.

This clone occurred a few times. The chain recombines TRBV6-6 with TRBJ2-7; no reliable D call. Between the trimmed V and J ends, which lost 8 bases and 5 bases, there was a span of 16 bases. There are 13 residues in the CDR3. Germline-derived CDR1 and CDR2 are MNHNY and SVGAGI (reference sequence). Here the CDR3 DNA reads TGTGCCAGCGGCCGGACGAAGGTTGACGAGCAGTACTTC. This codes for CASGRTKVDEQYF.

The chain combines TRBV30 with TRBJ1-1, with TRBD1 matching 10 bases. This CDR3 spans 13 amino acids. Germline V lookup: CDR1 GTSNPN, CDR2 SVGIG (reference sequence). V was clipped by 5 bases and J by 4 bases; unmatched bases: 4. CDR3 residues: CAWDRGRGTEAFF. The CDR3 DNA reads TGTGCCTGGGACAGGGGGCGGGGCACTGAAGCTTTCTTT. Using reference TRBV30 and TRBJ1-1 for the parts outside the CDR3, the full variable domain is SQTIHQWPATLVQPVGSPLSLECTVEGTSNPNLYWYRQAAGRGLQLLFYSVGIGQISSEVPQNLSASRPQDRQFILSSKKLLLSDSGFYLCAWDRGRGTEAFFGQGTRLTVV.